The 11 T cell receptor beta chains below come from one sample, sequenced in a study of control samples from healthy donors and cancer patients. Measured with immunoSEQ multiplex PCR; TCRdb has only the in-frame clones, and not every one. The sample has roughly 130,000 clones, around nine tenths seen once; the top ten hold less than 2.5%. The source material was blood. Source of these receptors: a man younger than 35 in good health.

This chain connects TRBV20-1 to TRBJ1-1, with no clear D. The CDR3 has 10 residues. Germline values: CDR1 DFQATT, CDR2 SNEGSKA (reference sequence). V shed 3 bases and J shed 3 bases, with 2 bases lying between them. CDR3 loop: CSASDTEAFF. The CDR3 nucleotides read TGCAGTGCTAGTGACACTGAAGCTTTCTTT.

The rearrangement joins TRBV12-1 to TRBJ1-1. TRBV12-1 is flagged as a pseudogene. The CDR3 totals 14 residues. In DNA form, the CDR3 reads TGTGCCAGCAGCTTTGCGTCCGGGGAAACTGAAGCTTTCTTT. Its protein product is CASSFASGETEAFF.

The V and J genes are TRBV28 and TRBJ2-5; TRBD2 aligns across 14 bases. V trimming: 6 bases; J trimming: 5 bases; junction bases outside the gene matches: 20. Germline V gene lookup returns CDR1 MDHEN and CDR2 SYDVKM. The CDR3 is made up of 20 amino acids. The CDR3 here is CASSIISRVLTSGREETQYF. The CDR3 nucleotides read TGTGCCAGCAGCATAATAAGCAGGGTACTGACTAGCGGGAGGGAGGAGACCCAGTACTTC.

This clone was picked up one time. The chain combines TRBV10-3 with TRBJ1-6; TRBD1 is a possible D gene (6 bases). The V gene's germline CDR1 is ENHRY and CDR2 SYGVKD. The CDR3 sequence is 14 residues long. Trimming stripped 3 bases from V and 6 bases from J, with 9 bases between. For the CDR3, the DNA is TGTGCCATCAGTGATGGACAGTCTAATTCACCCCTCCACTTT. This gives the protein CAISDGQSNSPLHF.

CDR3 nucleotides: TGTGCCAGCAGCTCCGGGGTCGATACGCAGTATTTT. Amino acid sequence: CASSSGVDTQYF. The V gene is TRBV7-2, the J gene TRBJ2-3; TRBD2 is a possible D gene (5 bases). With 4 bases removed from V and 6 bases from J, the gap between germline ends came to 8 bases. The CDR3 spans 12 residues. Germline V lookup: CDR1 SGHTA, CDR2 FQGNSA.

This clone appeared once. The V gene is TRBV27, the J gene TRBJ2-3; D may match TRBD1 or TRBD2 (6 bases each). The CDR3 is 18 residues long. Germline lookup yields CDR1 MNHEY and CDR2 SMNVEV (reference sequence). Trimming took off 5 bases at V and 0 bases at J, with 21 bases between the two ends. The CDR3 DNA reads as TGTGCCAGCAGTCTTGTCACCACGGGGGCTGGTAGCACAGATACGCAGTATTTT. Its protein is CASSLVTTGAGSTDTQYF.

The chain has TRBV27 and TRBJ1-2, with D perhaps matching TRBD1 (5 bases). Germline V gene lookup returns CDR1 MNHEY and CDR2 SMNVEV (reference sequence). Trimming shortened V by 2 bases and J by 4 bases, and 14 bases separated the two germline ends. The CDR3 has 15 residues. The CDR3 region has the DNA TGTGCCAGCAGTTTAAGTGGGGGAGGGCCCTATGGCTACACCTTC. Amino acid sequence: CASSLSGGGPYGYTF.

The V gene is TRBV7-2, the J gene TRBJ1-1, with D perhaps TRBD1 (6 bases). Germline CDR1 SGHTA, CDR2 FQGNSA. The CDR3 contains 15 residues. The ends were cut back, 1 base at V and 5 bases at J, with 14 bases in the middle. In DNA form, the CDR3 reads TGTGCCAGCAGCTTAGTATTGGGGGCAGGGACTGAAGCTTTCTTT. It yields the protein CASSLVLGAGTEAFF.

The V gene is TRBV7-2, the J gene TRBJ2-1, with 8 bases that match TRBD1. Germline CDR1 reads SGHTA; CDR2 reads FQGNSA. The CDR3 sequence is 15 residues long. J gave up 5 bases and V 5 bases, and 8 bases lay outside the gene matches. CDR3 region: CASSLGTGPHNEQFF. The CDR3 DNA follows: TGTGCCAGCAGCCTGGGGACAGGCCCACACAATGAGCAGTTCTTC.

CDR3 sequence reads: CASSGPNQPQHF. CDR3 in DNA: TGTGCCAGTTCAGGGCCAAACCAGCCCCAGCATTTT. J is TRBJ1-5 and V is TRBV19, with D tentatively TRBD1 (5 bases). Trimming removed 8 bases from V and 7 bases from J, with 12 bases in between. The CDR3 sequence is 12 residues long. In germline, CDR1 is LNHDA, CDR2 SQIVND (reference sequence).

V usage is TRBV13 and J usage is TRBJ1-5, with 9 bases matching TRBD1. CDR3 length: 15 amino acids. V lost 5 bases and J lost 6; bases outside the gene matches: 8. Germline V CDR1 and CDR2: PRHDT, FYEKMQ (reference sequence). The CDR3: CASSKTGTGIQPQHF. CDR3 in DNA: TGTGCCAGCAGCAAAACCGGGACAGGGATTCAGCCCCAGCATTTT.